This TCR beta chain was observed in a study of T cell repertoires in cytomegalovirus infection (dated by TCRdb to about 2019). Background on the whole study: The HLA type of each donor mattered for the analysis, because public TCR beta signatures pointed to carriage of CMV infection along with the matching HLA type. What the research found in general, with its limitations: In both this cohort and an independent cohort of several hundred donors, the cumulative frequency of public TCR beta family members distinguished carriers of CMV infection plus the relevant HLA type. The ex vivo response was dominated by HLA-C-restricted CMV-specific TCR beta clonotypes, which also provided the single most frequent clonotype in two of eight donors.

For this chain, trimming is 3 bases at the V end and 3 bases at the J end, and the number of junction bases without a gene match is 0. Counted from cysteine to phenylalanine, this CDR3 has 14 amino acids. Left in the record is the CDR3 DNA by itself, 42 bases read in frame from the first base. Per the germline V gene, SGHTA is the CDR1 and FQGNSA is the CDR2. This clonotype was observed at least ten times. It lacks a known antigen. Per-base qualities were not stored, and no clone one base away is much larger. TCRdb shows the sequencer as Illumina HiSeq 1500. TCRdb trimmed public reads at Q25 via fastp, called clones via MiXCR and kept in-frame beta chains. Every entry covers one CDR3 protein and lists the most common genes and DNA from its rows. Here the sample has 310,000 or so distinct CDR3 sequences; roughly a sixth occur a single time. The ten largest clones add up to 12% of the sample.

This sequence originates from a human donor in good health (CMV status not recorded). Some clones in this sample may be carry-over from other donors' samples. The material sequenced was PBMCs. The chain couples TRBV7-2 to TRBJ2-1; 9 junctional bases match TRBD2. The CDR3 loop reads CASSLRGGYNEQFF. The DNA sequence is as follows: TGTGCCAGCAGCTTGCGGGGGGGCTACAATGAGCAGTTCTTC.